This is a list of T cell receptor beta chains from one sample in a study of blood T cell repertoires in COVID-19. Data came from immunoSEQ multiplex PCR; TCRdb stores just in-frame clones and leaves some out. The data hold 100,000 to 150,000 clones, with 60% to 75% observed a single time. Material: peripheral blood. Every receptor here comes from a woman in her 70s with acute or convalescent COVID-19. The CDR3 runs from the conserved cysteine through the conserved F or W. A D gene is named only where the DNA matches it firmly. Clone size appears in some rows only: once, few, many, or a class for an expanded clone.

TRBD1	-	TRBV10-2	TRBJ2-2	TGCGCCAGCGGAAAGACAGGGGGCTCGAATTCGAACACCGGGGAGCTGTTTTTT	CASGKTGGSNSNTGELFF
TRBD1	-	TRBV7-9	TRBJ1-2	TGTGCCAGCAGCTGGGACAGACCTAACTATGGCTACACCTTC	CASSWDRPNYGYTF
TRBD1	once	TRBV6-5	TRBJ2-7	TGTGCCAGCACCGAGGGACAGGGAACCCGCGAGCAGTACTTC	CASTEGQGTREQYF
TRBD2	few	TRBV19	TRBJ2-2	TGTGCCAGTAGTATGTCCAGGGCCGGACTAGCGGGGGAACTCGGGGAGCTGTTTTTT	CASSMSRAGLAGELGELFF
-	-	TRBV2	TRBJ1-2	TGTGCCAGCAGTGAAGCGCTCAGGGGCTACACCTTC	CASSEALRGYTF
-	-	TRBV7-2	TRBJ2-3	TGTGCCAGCAGCTTAGCGGGCGGGTACACTAGCACAGATACGCAGTATTTT	CASSLAGGYTSTDTQYF
-	-	TRBV6-6	TRBJ1-1	TGTGCTAGCATGGCGGCTATGAACACTGAAGCTTTCTTT	CASMAAMNTEAFF
TRBD2	-	TRBV5-4	TRBJ2-3	TGTGCCAGCAGATCCGGGGCTAGCGGAAGCACAGATACGCAGTATTTT	CASRSGASGSTDTQYF
TRBD1	-	TRBV18	TRBJ1-6	TGTGCCAGCTCACAGGAGACAGGGGTCCTTATCCTCCACTTT	CASSQETGVLILHF
-	-	TRBV27	TRBJ2-3	TGTGCCAGCAGTTTGGGAGGAGGGGAGTTTAGCACAGATACGCAGTATTTT	CASSLGGGEFSTDTQYF
-	-	TRBV7-2	TRBJ2-7	TGTGCCAGCAGCTCCCAACAGGGAGACGAGCAGTACTTC	CASSSQQGDEQYF
-	once	TRBV9	TRBJ2-3	TGTGCCAGCAGCTCCCAGACAGAGGATACGCAGTATTTT	CASSSQTEDTQYF
TRBD2	-	TRBV4-1	TRBJ2-7	TGCGCCAGCAGCCAAGGGCTAGCGGACTCCTACGAGCAGTACTTC	CASSQGLADSYEQYF
-	-	TRBV19	TRBJ2-7	TGTGCCAGTAATTTAGCGCTCGGCTACGAGCAGTACTTC	CASNLALGYEQYF
TRBD2	-	TRBV5-1	TRBJ2-2	TGCGCCAGCAGCGGCGGACTAGCGGGACTGAACACCGGGGAGCTGTTTTTT	CASSGGLAGLNTGELFF
-	few	TRBV10-3	TRBJ2-6	TGTGCCATCAGTGAGGATGAGGGCTCTGGGGCCAACGTCCTGACTTTC	CAISEDEGSGANVLTF
-	many	TRBV19	TRBJ1-1	TGTGCCAGTACCTCGGCAGGTGACGGCACTGAAGCTTTCTTT	CASTSAGDGTEAFF
TRBD1	many	TRBV3-1/TRBV3-2	TRBJ2-2	TGTGCCAGCAGCCGATTTGTGGACAGGGGGAACACCGGGGAGCTGTTTTTT	CASSRFVDRGNTGELFF
TRBD1	-	TRBV14	TRBJ1-4	TGTGCCAGCAGCCAAGACGTAGACAGGGGGAGGAATGAAAAACTGTTTTTT	CASSQDVDRGRNEKLFF
-	-	TRBV6-6	TRBJ1-4	TGTGCCAGCAGCTTTGACGGGAGAGGAAAACTGTTTTTT	CASSFDGRGKLFF
-	-	TRBV9	TRBJ1-4	TGTGCCAGCAGCGTATCGGGCAGGGATGAAAAACTGTTTTTT	CASSVSGRDEKLFF
-	-	TRBV6-1	TRBJ1-5	TGTGCCAGCAGTGGCAAAAGAACCCCCTCTGACAGAAGGAATCAGCCCCAGCATTTT	CASSGKRTPSDRRNQPQHF
-	-	TRBV6-2/TRBV6-3	TRBJ2-7	TGTGCCAGCAGTTTGAGGTCTAGAGGGGAGCAGTACTTC	CASSLRSRGEQYF
-	once	TRBV15	TRBJ2-5	TGTGCCACCAGCGACAGGTTCCAAGAGACCCAGTACTTC	CATSDRFQETQYF
TRBD2	-	TRBV7-6	TRBJ2-1	TGTGCCAGCAGCTCGTCAGCGGGGCCGTACAATGAGCAGTTCTTC	CASSSSAGPYNEQFF
TRBD1	-	TRBV6-6	TRBJ1-5	TGTGCCAGCAGTCTACGACAGGGCGGCCAGCCCCAGCATTTT	CASSLRQGGQPQHF
TRBD2	-	TRBV27	TRBJ2-1	TGTGCCAGCAGTTCCCTAGCGGGGGGCTCGTACAATGAGCAGTTCTTC	CASSSLAGGSYNEQFF
TRBD2	-	TRBV4-2	TRBJ2-3	TGTGCCAGCAGCCAAGGACTAGCGGGGGACACAGATACGCAGTATTTT	CASSQGLAGDTDTQYF
-	-	TRBV4-3	TRBJ2-1	TGCGCCAGCTCACCAGAACCGAGTCGGGGATTCAATGAGCAGTTCTTC	CASSPEPSRGFNEQFF
TRBD2	medium-sized	TRBV4-2	TRBJ2-1	TGTGCCAGCAGCCATGGACTAGCGGGAGACAATGAGCAGTTCTTC	CASSHGLAGDNEQFF
-	-	TRBV19	TRBJ1-3	TGTGCCAGTAGTACGCGACAGGCTGGAAACACCATATATTTT	CASSTRQAGNTIYF
-	-	TRBV19	TRBJ1-3	TGTGCCAGTGCTCGAGGTCCTGGCGCTGGAAACACCATATATTTT	CASARGPGAGNTIYF
TRBD2	-	TRBV11-2	TRBJ2-7	TGTGCCAGCAGCCCACAGCGGGGATCGTCCTACGAGCAGTACTTC	CASSPQRGSSYEQYF
-	-	TRBV15	TRBJ1-2	TGTGCCACCAGCAGACCCACAGGGATTGGTGGCTACACCTTC	CATSRPTGIGGYTF
TRBD2	-	TRBV27	TRBJ2-1	TGTGCCAGCAGTCCCCACCTTTTAGCGGGGGAGGGGAATGAGCAGTTCTTC	CASSPHLLAGEGNEQFF
-	-	TRBV6-2/TRBV6-3	TRBJ1-2	TGTGCCAGCAGCCCTCGGACAAGTACGTCGGGGGGTAACTATGGCTACACCTTC	CASSPRTSTSGGNYGYTF
TRBD1	-	TRBV28	TRBJ2-5	TGTGCCAGCAGTTTGACAGGGGACCAAGAGACCCAGTACTTC	CASSLTGDQETQYF
TRBD2	-	TRBV11-3	TRBJ2-1	TGTGCCAGCAGCTTATTACCTAGCGGGGGGGCGGATGAGCAGTTCTTC	CASSLLPSGGADEQFF
-	-	TRBV6-5	TRBJ2-2	TGTGCCAGCAGGTCGGAGGCTGACACCGGGGAGCTGTTTTTT	CASRSEADTGELFF
-	-	TRBV19	TRBJ1-1	TGTGCCAGTAGCCGGGAGGGCCAGAGCGGAGCTTTCTTT	CASSREGQSGAFF
TRBD2	-	TRBV18	TRBJ2-7	TGTGCCAGCTCACCCATTAGCGGGAGCGACTACGAGCAGTACTTC	CASSPISGSDYEQYF
TRBD1	-	TRBV6-5	TRBJ1-1	TGTGCCAGCAGCTGGGACAGGGGCTTGGGCACTGAAGCTTTCTTT	CASSWDRGLGTEAFF
-	once	TRBV6-1	TRBJ1-1	TGTGCCAGCAGTGAGGTGATCCGGTCTGAAGCTTTCTTT	CASSEVIRSEAFF
TRBD1	-	TRBV24-1	TRBJ2-3	TGTGCCACCAGTGGAGGGGACAGGGGTGATACGCAGTATTTT	CATSGGDRGDTQYF
-	-	TRBV4-3	TRBJ2-5	TGCGCCAGCAGCCAAGAAGGGCGAGGGGAGACCCAGTACTTC	CASSQEGRGETQYF
-	-	TRBV5-5	TRBJ2-7	TGTGCCAGCAGCTTGGGGCCGGTAGAGGCCTTCTACGAGCAGTACTTC	CASSLGPVEAFYEQYF
-	-	TRBV28	TRBJ2-5	TGTGCCAGCAGCAGGGTCCTTCCCACGGAGACCCAGTACTTC	CASSRVLPTETQYF
TRBD1	-	TRBV11-2	TRBJ1-2	TGTGCCAGCAGCCCTACGACAGGGCTCTATGGCTACACCTTC	CASSPTTGLYGYTF
-	-	TRBV28	TRBJ1-1	TGTGCCAGCACGCCGGGGGGGGAGAACACTGAAGCTTTCTTT	CASTPGGENTEAFF
-	-	TRBV29-1	TRBJ2-5	TGCAGCGTTTTGGACACCTCGAGTACCCAGTACTTC	CSVLDTSSTQYF
TRBD1	-	TRBV29-1	TRBJ2-7	TGCAGCGCTATAGACAGGGAGAACGAGCAGTACTTC	CSAIDRENEQYF
TRBD2	-	TRBV19	TRBJ2-1	TGTGCCAGTAGTATAGGGGCTAGCGGAGCATACAATGAGCAGTTCTTC	CASSIGASGAYNEQFF